The present T cell receptor (beta chain) was sequenced within a study of blood T cell repertoires in COVID-19. Study summary: Samples representing acute and convalescent COVID-19 were sourced from the United States, Italy and Spain. Sources were T cells, B-cell-depleted T cells, or PBMCs; the material itself was cDNA or gDNA.

V trimming: 7 bases; J trimming: 4 bases; junction bases outside the gene matches: 8. Germline CDR1 and CDR2: SQVTM and ANQGSEA. The CDR3 is made up of 13 amino acids. Original analysis: How many nucleated cells were present was estimated from reference gene primer amplification. Clones were read by immunoSEQ multiplex PCR, and TCRdb kept only the in-frame ones, dropping some. D and trimming come from the DNA, and the V and J calls and clone size come from that table. The data contain 30,000 to 35,000 clones, over 80% of them singletons. The sequencing input was peripheral blood. The receptor was isolated from a human donor with active COVID-19. The donor label of this sample is uncertain. J is TRBJ1-1 and V is TRBV29-1; 8 bases match TRBD1. The CDR3 reads CSAKDRVGTEAFF. DNA for the CDR3: TGCAGCGCTAAGGACAGGGTGGGCACTGAAGCTTTCTTT. The whole variable domain, remainder taken from reference TRBV29-1 and TRBJ1-1, is SAVISQKPSRDICQRGTSLTIQCQVDSQVTMMFWYRQQPGQSLTLIATANQGSEATYESGFVIDKFPISRPNLTFSTLTVSNMSPEDSSIYLCSAKDRVGTEAFFGQGTRLTVV.